The 20 T cell receptor beta chains presented below share a single source sample, sequenced in a study of a mutant IDH1 vaccine in newly diagnosed glioma. Time point given: week 5, during vaccination. A single vaccine dose contained 300 ug of mutant IDH1 20-mer peptide, and topical imiquimod was used with it. Their specific antigens are unknown. Clones were read by immunoSEQ multiplex PCR, and TCRdb kept only the in-frame ones, dropping some. Among 11,000 or so clones listed, roughly 87% were seen once. Here the sequenced sample was PBMCs, taken from a glioma patient whose treatment included an IDH1 peptide vaccine. Receptors originate from a woman aged 40 to 50 with glioma. Some clones in this sample may be carry-over from other donors' samples.

The chain carries TRBV7-5 and TRBJ2-2; TRBD2 is the table's D call and was not checked against the DNA. TRBV7-5 is classified as a pseudogene. This CDR3 is 14 amino acids long. The chain's CDR3 is CARSGRQNTGELFF. As DNA, the CDR3 is TGTGCCAGAAGCGGGAGGCAGAACACCGGGGAGCTGTTTTTT.

The chain combines TRBV27 with TRBJ1-2; 7 nucleotides match TRBD1. CDR1 and CDR2 from the germline V gene are MNHEY and SMNVEV (reference sequence). Unmatched junction bases numbered 9, after V lost 5 bases and J lost 3 bases. CDR3 length: 15 amino acids. Here the CDR3 reads CASSPTDRAYYGYTF. The CDR3 bases are TGTGCCAGCAGTCCGACCGACAGGGCATACTATGGCTACACCTTC.

This clone appeared a single time. The chain has TRBV7-9 and TRBJ1-3; D not resolved. V lost 5 bases, J lost 4 bases, and 6 bases lay in between. The CDR3 totals 12 residues. From germline, CDR1 is SEHNR and CDR2 FQNEAQ (reference sequence). The CDR3 coding sequence is TGTGCCAGCAGCCCCTCCGGAAACACCATATATTTT. Translated, it gives CASSPSGNTIYF.

This chain joins TRBV19 and TRBJ1-5, with a tentative D call TRBD1 (6 bases). The CDR3 is 15 residues long. The germline V gene encodes CDR1 LNHDA and CDR2 SQIVND (reference sequence). Trimming took 5 bases from V and 9 from J, leaving 20 bases between them. The CDR3 DNA reads TGTGCCAGTAGTCCCGGGGGGGGGCCTCAAGGGCCCCAGCATTTT. This sequence encodes CASSPGGGPQGPQHF. Supplemented by reference TRBV19 and TRBJ1-5, the full variable domain reads DGGITQSPKYLFRKEGQNVTLSCEQNLNHDAMYWYRQDPGQGLRLIYYSQIVNDFQKGDIAEGYSVSREKKESFPLTVTSAQKNPTAFYLCASSPGGGPQGPQHFGDGTRLSIL.

The CDR3 sequence is CALRHNEKLFF. The CDR3 DNA is TGTGCCCTGCGCCATAATGAAAAACTGTTTTTT. V is TRBV30 and J is TRBJ1-4; no clear D gene. CDR3 size: 11 residues. V lost 8 bases, J lost 4 bases, and 8 bases lay in between. The germline V gene encodes CDR1 GTSNPN and CDR2 SVGIG (reference sequence).

The V gene is TRBV27, the J gene TRBJ2-7; the match to TRBD2 covers 7 bases. Unmatched junction bases numbered 8, after V lost 2 bases and J lost 7 bases. CDR3 length: 14 amino acids. Germline V CDR1 and CDR2: MNHEY, SMNVEV (reference sequence). CDR3 sequence: CASSLGREMKEQYF. In DNA, the CDR3 is TGTGCCAGCAGTTTAGGGAGGGAGATGAAGGAGCAGTACTTC.

This clone was observed once. This rearrangement joins TRBV19 to TRBJ2-7; D might be TRBD2 (6 bases). V was trimmed by 3 bases and J by 2 bases, leaving 20 bases between them. The CDR3 sequence is 17 residues long. CDR1 is LNHDA, CDR2 SQIVND, per germline (reference sequence). As DNA, the CDR3 is TGTGCCAGTAGTATCTGGAACCCGCTGAGGACTACCTACGAGCAGTACTTC. Translated: CASSIWNPLRTTYEQYF.

This chain uses TRBV15 with TRBJ2-7, with 15 bases aligning to TRBD2. Germline trimming cut 5 bases from V and 4 bases from J; bases unmatched to any gene: 12. The CDR3 is 18 amino acids. Per germline, CDR1 LNHNV and CDR2 YYDKDF (reference sequence). CDR3 in amino acids: CATSWGGLAGGSEYEQYF. Written as DNA, the CDR3 is TGTGCCACCAGCTGGGGGGGACTAGCGGGAGGTTCGGAATACGAGCAGTACTTC.

V and J are TRBV5-4 and TRBJ2-2; 9 bases line up with TRBD1. Germline values: CDR1 SGHNT, CDR2 YYREEE (reference sequence). V shed 4 bases, J shed 7 bases, and the junction held 17 bases outside the gene matches. There are 18 residues in the CDR3. CDR3: CASSPPPGQGTVGGELFF. The CDR3 region has the DNA TGTGCCAGCAGCCCCCCCCCAGGACAGGGGACGGTTGGCGGGGAGCTGTTTTTT. The full variable domain, completed using reference TRBV5-4 and TRBJ2-2, is ETGVTQSPTHLIKTRGQQVTLRCSSQSGHNTVSWYQQALGQGPQFIFQYYREEENGRGNFPPRFSGLQFPNYSSELNVNALELDDSALYLCASSPPPGQGTVGGELFFGEGSRLTVL.

This chain uses TRBV28 with TRBJ1-5, with 7 bases fitting TRBD1. This CDR3 spans 13 amino acids. The V gene end was trimmed by 5 bases and the J gene end by 6 bases; junction bases not matched to a gene: 4. Germline V gene lookup returns CDR1 MDHEN and CDR2 SYDVKM. CDR3 region: CASSKTGIQPQHF. The CDR3 nucleotides read TGTGCCAGCAGTAAGACAGGGATTCAGCCCCAGCATTTT.

This clone rates as large (0.1 to 1%). This chain joins TRBV6-5 and TRBJ2-6, with TRBD1 matching over 8 bases. CDR1 is MNHEY, CDR2 SVGAGI, per germline. The CDR3 spans 15 residues. J lost 9 bases, V lost 0 bases, and 4 bases had no gene match. The CDR3 is CASSYSGQVGNVLTF. CDR3 nucleotides: TGTGCCAGCAGTTACTCGGGACAGGTGGGCAACGTCCTGACTTTC.

This sequence joins TRBV30 and TRBJ2-6, with 8 bases identical to TRBD2. The CDR3 is 16 residues long. The junction had 3 bases not matched to a gene; V was cut back by 2 bases and J by 0 bases. CDR1 is GTSNPN and CDR2 is SVGIG in the germline V gene (reference sequence). CDR3 DNA sequence: TGTGCCTGGAGTCGGGGGGGAGACTCTGGGGCCAACGTCCTGACTTTC. Translation gives CAWSRGGDSGANVLTF.

The chain has TRBV6-4 and TRBJ2-2; 10 positions agree with TRBD2. The CDR3 spans 14 residues. Germline lookup yields CDR1 MRHNA and CDR2 SNTAGT. V dropped 3 bases and J dropped 7; count of bases not matched to a gene: 2. This CDR3 reads CASSEGLAIGELFF. The CDR3 DNA reads TGTGCCAGCAGTGAGGGACTAGCGATCGGGGAGCTGTTTTTT.

V usage is TRBV6-5 and J usage is TRBJ2-7; 7 bases line up with TRBD1. This CDR3 region has 13 residues. Germline values: CDR1 MNHEY, CDR2 SVGAGI. Trimming at V came to 4 bases and at J to 3 bases, leaving 3 bases not matched to a gene. The CDR3 DNA reads as TGTGCCAGCAGTTTACGACAGGGCTACGAGCAGTACTTC. Its translation is CASSLRQGYEQYF.

The CDR3 nucleotides are TGTGCCAGCAGTTTTTGGGGGGGGTCGAACACTGAAGCTTTCTTT. This gives the protein CASSFWGGSNTEAFF. V usage is TRBV27 and J usage is TRBJ1-1, with D perhaps matching TRBD1 (5 bases). Germline CDR1 reads MNHEY; CDR2 reads SMNVEV (reference sequence). This CDR3 comprises 15 residues. Trimming took 3 bases from V and 1 from J, leaving 12 bases between them.

The genes are TRBV20-1 and TRBJ1-1; D uncertain. The germline gives CDR1 DFQATT, CDR2 SNEGSKA (reference sequence). The CDR3 totals 8 residues. CDR3 DNA sequence: TGCGGCTCTTTGGAAGCTTTCTTT. Residues: CGSLEAFF.

The chain couples TRBV30 to TRBJ2-5, with TRBD1 matching 10 bases. The CDR3 totals 13 residues. Per the germline V gene, CDR1 is GTSNPN and CDR2 is SVGIG (reference sequence). The trim removed 4 bases at V and 7 bases at J, leaving 6 bases unmatched. In DNA, the CDR3 is TGTGCCTGGACCATTGGACAGGGGGGGACCCAGTACTTC. Protein: CAWTIGQGGTQYF.

The CDR3 region has the DNA TGTGCCTGGAGTGTCGCGGGGCCTGGTACTGAAGCTTTCTTT. This gives the protein CAWSVAGPGTEAFF. V is TRBV30 and J is TRBJ1-1; D is possibly TRBD1 (5 bases). The CDR3 is made up of 14 amino acids. V lost 0 bases to trimming and J lost 5 bases, with 13 bases between them. Germline V CDR1 and CDR2: GTSNPN, SVGIG (reference sequence).

The rearrangement joins TRBV6-5 to TRBJ1-1, with D possibly matching TRBD1 (5 bases). The CDR3 covers 12 residues. Germline V gene data show CDR1 as MNHEY and CDR2 as SVGAGI. Deletions cut 6 bases from V and 5 bases from J, with 10 bases between. The CDR3 sequence: CASSRPGTEAFF. In nucleotides, the CDR3 is TGTGCCAGCAGCCGACCAGGGACTGAAGCTTTCTTT.

The chain carries TRBV4-1 and TRBJ2-1, with TRBD2 identical over 7 bases. Germline CDR1 reads MGHRA; CDR2 reads YSYEKL. This CDR3 has 16 residues. Losses at the gene ends were 0 bases for V and 4 bases for J; bases not matched to a gene: 6. CDR3 loop: CASSQDGLAAYNEQFF. CDR3 nucleotide sequence: TGCGCCAGCAGCCAAGACGGGCTAGCGGCGTACAATGAGCAGTTCTTC.